The sequence of this T cell receptor beta chain was determined in a study of blood T cell repertoires in COVID-19. About the research overall: The United States, Italy and Spain were the sources of the acute and convalescent COVID-19 samples. T cells, B-cell-depleted T cells, or PBMCs provided the cDNA or gDNA that served as material.

This CDR3 is 16 amino acids long. In germline, CDR1 is WSHSY, CDR2 SAAADI. V was clipped by 7 bases and J by 4 bases, with 22 bases between them. Generated by immunoSEQ multiplex PCR, the TCRdb table keeps only in-frame clones and is missing some. The sample lists approximately 110,000 clones, less than 85% seen once, with 15% to 20% in the top ten. Input material: peripheral blood. The chain combines TRBV10-2 with TRBJ2-5; TRBD2 might be the D (5 bases). The source is an older woman with acute or convalescent COVID-19. The CDR3 is CASTERTQRPPETQYF. The CDR3 nucleotides are TGCGCCAGCACAGAGCGGACTCAAAGGCCCCCAGAGACCCAGTACTTC.